This T cell receptor (beta chain) appears in the sequencing data of a study of CD8 T cells in ankylosing spondylitis. Study-level findings and limits: Blood from ankylosing spondylitis patients appeared to carry a characteristic roughly eight-variant TCR beta motif. Several of the motif variants were reported before in synovial fluid and blood from reactive arthritis.

Each TCR beta library was made by quantitative 5'-RACE that incorporated molecular barcodes. Using its own MiXCR run on the 5' RACE reads, TCRdb lists one record per CDR3 protein. The table has more than 500,000 distinct CDR3 sequences, 5.3% seen once; the top ten hold under 4.5%. V was cut by 3 bases and J by 5 bases, with 13 bases left in between. This CDR3 contains 14 residues. Germline V gene lookup returns CDR1 KGHDR and CDR2 SFDVKD. This clonotype was seen repeatedly, ten times or more. Its antigen remains unidentified. The clonotype was recovered from a male donor with ankylosing spondylitis. The sequenced material came from blood, either unsorted or a sorted T cell fraction (not recorded which). The chain links TRBV24-1 to TRBJ2-7; D ambiguous. CDR3 DNA: TGTGCCACCAGTGATCCCTCTGATGGCGACGAGCAGTACTTC. As protein: CATSDPSDGDEQYF.